Below, 21 T cell receptor beta chains from the same sample are listed, as sequenced in a study of CD8+CD57+ T cells in acquired aplastic anemia. The study profiled TCR beta VDJ and CDR3 using genomic DNA as template. TCRdb redid the calling of the reads with MiXCR, one entry per CDR3 protein. The profile shows 150,000 to 200,000 distinct CDR3 sequences, around 50% of them singletons. Whoever was chosen for sequencing had shown CD8+CD57+ cell expansion by flow cytometry. The sequencing input was sorted CD4+, CD8+, or CD8+CD57+ T cells (not recorded which) from PBMCs. Every receptor here comes from a human donor with aplastic anemia.

This chain joins TRBV19 and TRBJ2-1; possibly TRBD2 for D (6 bases). The CDR3 extends over 13 amino acids. Trimming shortened V by 3 bases and J by 12 bases, and 15 bases separated the two germline ends. The germline V gene encodes CDR1 LNHDA and CDR2 SQIVND (reference sequence). The CDR3 loop reads CASSMGLPMGQFF. For the CDR3, the DNA is TGTGCCAGTAGTATGGGACTCCCTATGGGGCAGTTCTTC.

This clonotype was seen more than once but under ten times. The V call is TRBV20-1, the J call TRBJ2-7; D possibly corresponds to TRBD2 (5 bases). Per germline, CDR1 DFQATT and CDR2 SNEGSKA (reference sequence). Trimming removed 4 bases from V and 2 bases from J, with 21 bases in between. The CDR3 has 16 amino acids. CDR3 DNA: TGCAGTGCTACGGCACCTCTAGCCCAACCTCCCTACGAGCAGTACTTC. Amino acid sequence: CSATAPLAQPPYEQYF.

The chain combines TRBV20-1 with TRBJ2-1; 9 bases line up with TRBD2. CDR3 size: 14 residues. Germline values: CDR1 DFQATT, CDR2 SNEGSKA (reference sequence). V lost 6 bases and J lost 6; bases outside the gene matches: 9. As DNA, the CDR3 is TGCAGTGCCCGACTGGCGGGGGGGTCCAATGAGCAGTTCTTC. It yields the protein CSARLAGGSNEQFF.

The chain joins TRBV7-8 to TRBJ1-5, with 8 bases identical to TRBD1. Trimming took 5 bases from V and 4 from J; bases not matched to a gene: 7. This CDR3 spans 15 amino acids. CDR1 and CDR2 from the germline V gene are SGHVS and FQNEAQ. The CDR3 nucleotides read TGTGCCAGCAGCCATCGACAGGGGAGAAATCAGCCCCAGCATTTT. Amino acid sequence: CASSHRQGRNQPQHF.

Ten or more counts support this clonotype. V is TRBV9 and J is TRBJ1-5; maybe TRBD1 (5 bases). The CDR3 is made up of 14 amino acids. The germline V and J ends were trimmed by 2 bases and 4 bases, with 10 bases remaining between them. Germline V gene data show CDR1 as SGDLS and CDR2 as YYNGEE. CDR3 region: CASSVGTGNQPQHF. Written as DNA, the CDR3 is TGTGCCAGCAGCGTGGGGACTGGTAATCAGCCCCAGCATTTT.

The gene calls are TRBV29-1 and TRBJ1-2; D perhaps matches TRBD1 (6 bases). Between the trimmed V and J ends, which lost 4 bases and 5 bases, there was a span of 11 bases. This CDR3 comprises 12 residues. The germline V gene encodes CDR1 SQVTM and CDR2 ANQGSEA. Written as DNA, the CDR3 is TGCAGCGTTGGACAGGAACTTTATGGCTACACCTTC. Translating gives CSVGQELYGYTF. Variable domain in full (rest from reference TRBV29-1 and TRBJ1-2): SAVISQKPSRDICQRGTSLTIQCQVDSQVTMMFWYRQQPGQSLTLIATANQGSEATYESGFVIDKFPISRPNLTFSTLTVSNMSPEDSSIYLCSVGQELYGYTFGSGTRLTVV.

This clonotype was found a few times. This chain uses TRBV2 with TRBJ2-1; the match to TRBD2 covers 8 bases. This CDR3 spans 15 amino acids. The V and J ends lost 6 bases and 6 bases, in that order; junction bases with no gene match: 10. CDR1 SNHLY and CDR2 FYNNEI come from the germline V gene. The CDR3 coding sequence is TGTGCCAGCAGCCAAGGGGCGGGGGGAATCAATGAGCAGTTCTTC. Protein: CASSQGAGGINEQFF. Variable domain in full (rest from reference TRBV2 and TRBJ2-1): EPEVTQTPSHQVTQMGQEVILRCVPISNHLYFYWYRQILGQKVEFLVSFYNNEISEKSEIFDDQFSVERPDGSNFTLKIRSTKLEDSAMYFCASSQGAGGINEQFFGPGTRLTVL.

This clonotype was recorded many times. The V call is TRBV7-6, the J call TRBJ2-7, with TRBD1 matching 9 bases. Per germline, CDR1 SGHVS and CDR2 FNYEAQ. This CDR3 is built from 16 residues. V lost 3 bases to trimming and J lost 2 bases; unmatched junction nucleotides: 8. The CDR3 DNA sequence: TGTGCCAGCAGCTTCTCCCCGGGACAGGGTGCCTACGAGCAGTACTTC. Translation gives CASSFSPGQGAYEQYF.

This clonotype came up many times. V gene TRBV11-2 combines with J gene TRBJ2-7; 7 positions match TRBD1. CDR3 length: 15 residues. Trimming took 5 bases from V and 2 from J; bases not matched to a gene: 9. Germline CDR1 SGHAT, CDR2 FQNNGV. CDR3 protein: CASSPRRTGTYEQYF. In nucleotides, the CDR3 is TGTGCCAGCAGCCCACGCCGGACAGGAACCTACGAGCAGTACTTC. The variable domain in full, with the rest retrieved from reference TRBV11-2 and TRBJ2-7, is EAGVAQSPRYKIIEKRQSVAFWCNPISGHATLYWYQQILGQGPKLLIQFQNNGVVDDSQLPKDRFSAERLKGVDSTLKIQPAKLEDSAVYLCASSPRRTGTYEQYFGPGTRLTVT.

Only a few counts were recorded for this clonotype. The chain couples TRBV15 to TRBJ1-6; D is unresolved. Germline CDR1 and CDR2: LNHNV and YYDKDF (reference sequence). CDR3 length equals 13 residues. The V end was cut by 1 base, the J end by 9 bases, with 7 bases between. CDR3 sequence: CATSRVGGSPLHF. The CDR3 nucleotides read TGTGCCACCAGCAGAGTTGGAGGTTCACCCCTCCACTTT.

V is TRBV25-1 and J is TRBJ2-1; D uncertain. The V end was cut by 6 bases, the J end by 8 bases, with 14 bases between. Germline V gives CDR1 MGHDK, CDR2 SYGVNS. CDR3 length: 13 residues. CDR3 DNA: TGTGCCAGCAGCGCGGCCGCGAGCGATGAGCAGTTCTTC. This gives the protein CASSAAASDEQFF.

This clonotype appeared once. J is TRBJ1-4 and V is TRBV13; 9 bases line up with TRBD1. Germline CDR1 and CDR2: PRHDT and FYEKMQ (reference sequence). The CDR3 is 17 residues long. V trimming: 2 bases; J trimming: 3 bases; junction bases outside the gene matches: 7. CDR3 region: CASSLKGTGLSNEKLFF. DNA of the CDR3: TGTGCCAGCAGCTTAAAAGGGACAGGGCTATCTAATGAAAAACTGTTTTTT.

This clonotype was seen more than once but under ten times. CDR3 amino acids: CASSLQDEQYF. CDR3 DNA sequence: TGCGCCAGCAGCCTGCAGGATGAGCAGTACTTC. This chain connects TRBV4-1 to TRBJ2-7; D is unresolved. V was clipped by 4 bases and J by 7 bases, with 8 bases between them. Germline CDR1 and CDR2: MGHRA and YSYEKL. The CDR3 is 11 residues long.

The V gene is TRBV19, the J gene TRBJ1-5, with D possibly TRBD1 on 5 matching bases. V was shortened by 6 bases and J by 7 bases, with 13 bases between the two germline ends. CDR1 and CDR2 from the germline V gene are LNHDA and SQIVND (reference sequence). There are 13 residues in the CDR3. The CDR3 sequence: CASRQEGSQPQHF. CDR3 DNA: TGTGCCAGTAGGCAGGAGGGGTCCCAGCCCCAGCATTTT.

This clonotype has a count of ten or more. V gene TRBV5-1 combines with J gene TRBJ1-1; D is possibly TRBD1 (5 bases). With 0 bases removed from V and 5 bases from J, the gap between germline ends came to 11 bases. The germline CDR1 and CDR2 sequences are SGHRS and YFSETQ. The CDR3 extends over 14 amino acids. As DNA, the CDR3 is TGCGCCAGCAGCTTGGTAAAGTGGGGGACTGAAGCTTTCTTT. Translation: CASSLVKWGTEAFF.

This clonotype has a handful of counts. This rearrangement joins TRBV19 to TRBJ2-2, with D hard to call. This CDR3 contains 13 residues. CDR1 is LNHDA, CDR2 SQIVND, per germline (reference sequence). The ends were cut back, 5 bases at V and 1 base at J, with 5 bases in the middle. This CDR3 is CASSPQNTGELFF. The CDR3 DNA follows: TGTGCCAGTAGTCCGCAGAACACCGGGGAGCTGTTTTTT. The full variable domain, rest sourced from reference TRBV19 and TRBJ2-2, is DGGITQSPKYLFRKEGQNVTLSCEQNLNHDAMYWYRQDPGQGLRLIYYSQIVNDFQKGDIAEGYSVSREKKESFPLTVTSAQKNPTAFYLCASSPQNTGELFFGEGSRLTVL.

This sequence joins TRBV20-1 and TRBJ1-2; D uncertain. This CDR3 region has 12 residues. CDR1 DFQATT and CDR2 SNEGSKA come from the germline V gene (reference sequence). Deletions cut 6 bases from V and 7 bases from J, with 15 bases between. The CDR3 spells CSAPYLGRGYTF. The CDR3 nucleotides are TGCAGTGCCCCTTACTTAGGTCGTGGCTACACCTTC.

The CDR3 DNA follows: TGTGCCAGCAGCTTGGACGGCTATGGCTACACCTTC. It yields the protein CASSLDGYGYTF. V is TRBV5-6 and J is TRBJ1-2; D unresolved. Trimming stripped 0 bases from V and 4 bases from J, with 4 bases between. Germline CDR1 reads SGHDT; CDR2 reads YYEEEE. CDR3 size: 12 residues.

This clonotype appeared a few times. This chain links TRBV15 with TRBJ1-4, with D possibly being TRBD1 (5 bases). Germline V gene lookup returns CDR1 LNHNV and CDR2 YYDKDF (reference sequence). The V and J ends lost 3 bases and 4 bases respectively, with 15 bases between them. The CDR3 contains 16 residues. The CDR3 loop reads CATSRTAAKGNEKLFF. CDR3 DNA sequence: TGTGCCACCAGCAGGACAGCCGCCAAGGGTAATGAAAAACTGTTTTTT.

This chain connects TRBV11-1 to TRBJ1-5, with D possibly TRBD1 on 6 matching bases. The CDR3 loop spans 17 amino acids. Germline CDR1 reads SGHAT; CDR2 reads FQDESV (reference sequence). Between the trimmed V and J ends, which lost 1 base and 4 bases, there was a span of 17 bases. The CDR3 protein is CASSLGSLQGRNQPQHF. The CDR3 bases are TGTGCCAGCAGCTTAGGATCCTTACAGGGTCGTAATCAGCCCCAGCATTTT.

V is TRBV20-1 and J is TRBJ1-4; tentative D call: TRBD1 (5 bases). Germline V gives CDR1 DFQATT, CDR2 SNEGSKA (reference sequence). CDR3 length equals 14 residues. V lost 3 bases, J lost 3 bases, and 11 bases lay in between. The CDR3 DNA reads TGCAGTGCTAGGGAAGTAGGGGCTAATGAAAAACTGTTTTTT. Translating it yields CSAREVGANEKLFF.